This is a list of T cell receptor beta chains from one sample in a study of OX40 agonist ivuxolimab in advanced cancers. Produced via immunoSEQ multiplex PCR; TCRdb's table is partial and in-frame only. The repertoire holds just under 100,000 clones, with roughly 95% as singletons. The sample in question was CD4+ or CD8+ T cells sorted from blood, obtained in a trial of the OX40 agonist ivuxolimab. All receptors derive from an adult with an advanced solid tumor such as melanoma, head and neck, liver or kidney cancer. Each CDR3 is given with its conserved first and last residue. A D gene is named only where the DNA matches it firmly. Only part of the rows carry a size: once, few, many, or a class if the clone is expanded.

. TRBJ2-7 TRBV19 . CASSMGVNYEQYF TGTGCCAGTAGTATGGGGGTAAACTACGAGCAGTACTTC
. TRBJ1-4 TRBV4-1 . CASSLLPYYEKLFF TGCGCCAGCAGCCTACTCCCGTACTATGAAAAACTGTTTTTT
. TRBJ2-1 TRBV7-3 TRBD2 CASSPGTSFRDEQFF TGTGCCAGCAGCCCCGGGACTAGCTTCCGCGATGAGCAGTTCTTC
. TRBJ2-7 TRBV7-2 . CASSLNSKSQYF TGTGCCAGCAGCTTAAACTCAAAATCCCAGTACTTC
few TRBJ1-2 TRBV7-8 . CASSRRGNYGYTF TGTGCCAGCAGCCGCAGGGGTAACTATGGCTACACCTTC
. TRBJ1-1 TRBV11-3 . CASSLAGGASEAFF TGTGCCAGCAGCTTGGCAGGAGGGGCGTCTGAAGCTTTCTTT
. TRBJ2-7 TRBV6-1 TRBD2 CASSEGLAGLDEQYF TGTGCCAGCAGTGAGGGACTAGCGGGTCTCGACGAGCAGTACTTC
. TRBJ1-1 TRBV6-5 TRBD1 CASSDRAPEAFF TGTGCCAGCTCCGACAGGGCACCTGAAGCTTTCTTT
. TRBJ2-5 TRBV7-2 TRBD1 CASSSHWGRTGGAETQYF TGTGCCAGCAGCTCCCACTGGGGGAGGACAGGGGGAGCAGAGACCCAGTACTTC
. TRBJ1-5 TRBV18 TRBD1 CASSPLGTANQPQHF TGTGCCAGCTCACCACTAGGGACAGCTAATCAGCCCCAGCATTTT
. TRBJ1-4 TRBV7-6 . CASSLQQAGEKLFF TGTGCCAGCAGCTTACAGCAGGCGGGCGAAAAACTGTTTTTT
. TRBJ1-6 TRBV5-4 . CASSLERDIFNSPLHF TGTGCCAGCAGCTTGGAGCGGGACATATTTAATTCACCCCTCCACTTT
. TRBJ2-1 TRBV2 TRBD1 CAGTGTGVYEQFF TGTGCCGGGACCGGGACAGGGGTCTATGAGCAGTTCTTC
. TRBJ2-7 TRBV5-4 . CASSQVRDSEQYF TGCGCCAGCAGCCAAGTGAGGGACTCCGAGCAGTACTTC
. TRBJ2-5 TRBV6-5 . CASSYSIKETQYF TGTGCCAGCAGTTACTCGATCAAAGAGACCCAGTACTTC
. TRBJ2-7 TRBV5-1 TRBD1 CASSLTGTDYEQYF TGCGCCAGCAGCTTAACAGGGACAGACTACGAGCAGTACTTC
. TRBJ1-6 TRBV4-3 TRBD1 CASSQDELAGGNSPLHF TGCGCCAGCAGCCAAGATGAATTGGCAGGGGGTAATTCACCCCTCCACTTT